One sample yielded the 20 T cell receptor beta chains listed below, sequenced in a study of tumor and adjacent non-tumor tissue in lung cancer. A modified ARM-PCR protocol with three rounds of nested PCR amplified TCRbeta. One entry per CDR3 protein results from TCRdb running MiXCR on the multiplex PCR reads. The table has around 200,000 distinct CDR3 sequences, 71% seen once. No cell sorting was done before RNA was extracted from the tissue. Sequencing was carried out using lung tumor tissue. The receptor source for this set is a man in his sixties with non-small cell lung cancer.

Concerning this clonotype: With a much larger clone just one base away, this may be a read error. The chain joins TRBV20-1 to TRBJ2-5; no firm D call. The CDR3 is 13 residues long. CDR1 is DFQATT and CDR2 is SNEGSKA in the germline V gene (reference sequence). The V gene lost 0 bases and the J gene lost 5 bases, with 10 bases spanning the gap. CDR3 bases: TGCAGTGCTAGAGAAGGCTTATTGGAGACCCAGTACTTC. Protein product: CSAREGLLETQYF.

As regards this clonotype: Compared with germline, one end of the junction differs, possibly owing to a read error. The CDR3 here is CASIYRGQTTGELFF. The CDR3 DNA reads TGTGCCAGCATTTACAGGGGTCAGACCACCGGGGAGCTGTTTTTT. The chain has TRBV6-5 and TRBJ2-2; 7 bases match TRBD1. This CDR3 has 15 amino acids. Germline CDR1 is MNHEY and CDR2 is SVGAGI.

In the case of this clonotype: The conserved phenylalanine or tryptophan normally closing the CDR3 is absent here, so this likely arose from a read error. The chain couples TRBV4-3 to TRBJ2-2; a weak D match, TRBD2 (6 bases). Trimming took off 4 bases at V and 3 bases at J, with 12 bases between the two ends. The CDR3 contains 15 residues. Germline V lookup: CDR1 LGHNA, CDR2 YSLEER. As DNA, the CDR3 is TGCGCCAGCAGCCCCGGAGGGAGTCACACCGGGGAGCTGTTTCTT. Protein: CASSPGGSHTGELFL.

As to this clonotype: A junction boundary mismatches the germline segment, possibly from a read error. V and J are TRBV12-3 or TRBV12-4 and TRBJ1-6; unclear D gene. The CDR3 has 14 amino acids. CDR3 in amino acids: CASSLHMNNSPLHF. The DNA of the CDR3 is TGTGCCAGTAGTTTACACATGAATAATTCACCCCTCCACTTT.

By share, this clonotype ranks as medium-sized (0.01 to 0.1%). The CDR3 nucleotides are TGTGCCAGCAGCCTAGGTTGGAGTCAAGAGACCCAGTACTTC. Its protein is CASSLGWSQETQYF. The chain combines TRBV11-1 with TRBJ2-5; D uncertain. Germline V CDR1 and CDR2: SGHAT, FQDESV (reference sequence). V lost 5 bases and J 2 bases, leaving 12 bases between the germline ends. The CDR3 loop spans 14 amino acids.

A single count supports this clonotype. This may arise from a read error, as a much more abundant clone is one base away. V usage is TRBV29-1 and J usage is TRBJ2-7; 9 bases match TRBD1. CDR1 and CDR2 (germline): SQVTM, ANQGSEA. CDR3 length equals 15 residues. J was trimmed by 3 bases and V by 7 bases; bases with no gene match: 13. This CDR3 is CSAAIPGQGSYEQYF. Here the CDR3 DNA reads TGCAGCGCCGCGATACCGGGACAGGGAAGCTACGAGCAGTACTTC.

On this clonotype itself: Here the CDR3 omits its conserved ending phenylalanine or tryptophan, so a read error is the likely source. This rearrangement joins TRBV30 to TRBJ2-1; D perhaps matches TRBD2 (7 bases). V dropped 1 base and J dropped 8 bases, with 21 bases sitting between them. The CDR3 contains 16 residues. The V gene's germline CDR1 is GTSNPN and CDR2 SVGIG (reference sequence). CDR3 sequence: CAWSEGTGRAFDEQFL. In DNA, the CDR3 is TGTGCCTGGAGTGAGGGAACAGGGAGGGCGTTCGATGAGCAGTTCTTA.

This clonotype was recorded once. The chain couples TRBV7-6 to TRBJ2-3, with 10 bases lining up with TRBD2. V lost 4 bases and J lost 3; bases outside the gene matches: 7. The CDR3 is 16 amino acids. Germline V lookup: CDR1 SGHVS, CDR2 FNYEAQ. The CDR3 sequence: CASSSLPSGGTDTQYF. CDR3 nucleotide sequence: TGTGCCAGCAGCTCCCTACCTAGCGGGGGTACAGATACGCAGTATTTT.

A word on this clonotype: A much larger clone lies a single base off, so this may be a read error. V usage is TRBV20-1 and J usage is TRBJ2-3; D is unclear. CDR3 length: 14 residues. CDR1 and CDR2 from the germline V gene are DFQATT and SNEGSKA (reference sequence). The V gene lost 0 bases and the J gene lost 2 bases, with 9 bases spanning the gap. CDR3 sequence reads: CSARDDLFTDTQYF. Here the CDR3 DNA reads TGCAGTGCTAGAGACGACTTATTCACAGATACGCAGTATTTT.

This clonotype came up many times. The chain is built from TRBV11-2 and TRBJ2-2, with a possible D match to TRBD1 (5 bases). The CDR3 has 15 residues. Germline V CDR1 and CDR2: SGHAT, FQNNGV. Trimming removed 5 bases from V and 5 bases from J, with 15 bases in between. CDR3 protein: CASSLGVGLTGELFF. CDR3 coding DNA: TGTGCCAGCAGCCTAGGGGTGGGTCTAACCGGGGAGCTGTTTTTT.

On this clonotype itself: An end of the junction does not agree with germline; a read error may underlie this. CDR3 DNA sequence: TGTGCCACCAGTTTACAGGGGACCACCGGGGAGCCGTTTTTT. This translates into CATSLQGTTGEPFF. The chain couples TRBV24-1 to TRBJ2-2; 7 bases are shared with TRBD1. The CDR3 totals 14 residues. CDR1 KGHDR and CDR2 SFDVKD come from the germline V gene.

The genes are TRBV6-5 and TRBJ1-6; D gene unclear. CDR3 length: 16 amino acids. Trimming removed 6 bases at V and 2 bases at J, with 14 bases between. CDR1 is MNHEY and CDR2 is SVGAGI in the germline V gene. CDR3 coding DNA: TGTGCCAGCAGCCCCGTTGCGGGAACCTATAATTCACCCCTCCACTTT. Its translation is CASSPVAGTYNSPLHF.

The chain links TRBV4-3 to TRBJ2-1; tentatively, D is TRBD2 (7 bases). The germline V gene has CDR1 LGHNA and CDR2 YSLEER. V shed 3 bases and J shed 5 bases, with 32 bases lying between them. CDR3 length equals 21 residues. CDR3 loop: CASSHLRLRGGLRGRNNEQFF. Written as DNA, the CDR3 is TGCGCCAGCAGCCATCTCCGATTACGCGGGGGCCTCCGGGGGAGGAACAATGAGCAGTTCTTC.

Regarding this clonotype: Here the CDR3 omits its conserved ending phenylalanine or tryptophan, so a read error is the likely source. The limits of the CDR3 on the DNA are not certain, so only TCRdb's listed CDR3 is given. The CDR3 spells CSVETSGSPFL. V usage is TRBV29-1 and J usage is TRBJ2-1; the table assigns TRBD2, which was not confirmed against the DNA. The CDR3 comprises 11 residues, both ends counted. Per germline, CDR1 SQVTM and CDR2 ANQGSEA.

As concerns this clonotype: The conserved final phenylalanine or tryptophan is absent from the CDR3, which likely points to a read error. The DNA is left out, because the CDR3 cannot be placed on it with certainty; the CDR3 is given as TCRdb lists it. CDR3 protein: CASSQGRGDQPQNL. The chain has TRBV4-1 and TRBJ1-5; the tabulated D call, TRBD1, remains unverified against the DNA. Germline V lookup: CDR1 MGHRA, CDR2 YSYEKL. The CDR3 spans 14 amino acids, including both terminal residues.

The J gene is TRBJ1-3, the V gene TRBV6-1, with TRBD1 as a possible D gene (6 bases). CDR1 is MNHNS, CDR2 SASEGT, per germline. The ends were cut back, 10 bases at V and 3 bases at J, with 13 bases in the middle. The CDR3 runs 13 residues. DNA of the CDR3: TGTGCCAACGGGGACACGAGTGGAAACACCATATATTTT. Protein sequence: CANGDTSGNTIYF.

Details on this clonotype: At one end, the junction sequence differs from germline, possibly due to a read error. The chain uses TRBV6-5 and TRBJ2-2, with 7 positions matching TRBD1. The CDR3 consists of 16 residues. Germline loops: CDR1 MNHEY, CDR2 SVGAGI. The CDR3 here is CTSSYHGQVNTGELFF. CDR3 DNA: TGTACCAGCAGTTACCACGGACAGGTTAACACGGGGGAGCTGTTTTTT.

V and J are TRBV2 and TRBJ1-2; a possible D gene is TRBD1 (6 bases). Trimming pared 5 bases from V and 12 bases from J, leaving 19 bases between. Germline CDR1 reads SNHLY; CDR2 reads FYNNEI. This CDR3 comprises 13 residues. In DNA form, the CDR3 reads TGTGCCAGCAGTCGACGGGACACGATATTGGACACCTTC. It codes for CASSRRDTILDTF.

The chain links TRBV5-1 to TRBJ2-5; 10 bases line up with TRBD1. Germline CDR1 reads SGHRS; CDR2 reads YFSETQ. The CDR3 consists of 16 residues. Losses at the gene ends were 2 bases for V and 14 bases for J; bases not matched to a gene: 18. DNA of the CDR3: TGCGCCAGCAGCTTCCAAGGACAGGGGGTCGGTGAGAGCCATTACTTC. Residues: CASSFQGQGVGESHYF. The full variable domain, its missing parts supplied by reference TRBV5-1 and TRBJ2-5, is KAGVTQTPRYLIKTRGQQVTLSCSPISGHRSVSWYQQTPGQGLQFLFEYFSETQRNKGNFPGRFSGRQFSNSRSEMNVSTLELGDSALYLCASSFQGQGVGESHYFGPGTRLLVL.

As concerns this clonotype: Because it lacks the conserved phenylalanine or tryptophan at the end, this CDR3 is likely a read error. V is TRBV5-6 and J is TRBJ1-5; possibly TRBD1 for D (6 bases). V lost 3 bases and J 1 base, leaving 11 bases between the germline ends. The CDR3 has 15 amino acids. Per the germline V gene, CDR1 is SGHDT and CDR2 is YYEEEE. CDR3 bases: TGTGCCAGCAGCTCCGCCACAGGGAGCAATCAGCCCCAGCATCTT. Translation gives CASSSATGSNQPQHL.